One sample yielded the 9 T cell receptor beta chains listed below, sequenced in a study of T cell repertoires in cytomegalovirus infection (dated by TCRdb to about 2019). The listed sequencing device is Illumina HiSeq 1500. TCRdb passed the public sequencing reads through fastp at Q25 and MiXCR, retaining productive beta sequences. Each entry is one CDR3 protein sequence, shown with its most common DNA and genes. This sample is represented by some 450,000 distinct CDR3 sequences; approximately 33% of them were singletons. Clones ranked in the top ten supply approximately 13% of the sample. The sequencing input was PBMCs. The receptors were sampled from a human donor in good health (CMV status not recorded). Some clones in this sample may be carry-over from other donors' samples.

The chain joins TRBV7-6 to TRBJ2-5; TRBD1 agrees at 9 bases. V trimming: 4 bases; J trimming: 4 bases; junction bases outside the gene matches: 10. Germline V CDR1 and CDR2: SGHVS, FNYEAQ. This CDR3 is built from 16 residues. The CDR3 DNA is TGTGCCAGCAGCTGGGCCGAACTGGACAGGGGAGAGACCCAGTACTTC. It specifies CASSWAELDRGETQYF.

This clonotype came up many times. The V call is TRBV7-9, the J call TRBJ1-1, with 7 nucleotides matching TRBD1. With V trimmed by 5 bases and J by 5 bases, 2 bases remained unmatched. CDR3 length: 12 residues. In germline, CDR1 is SEHNR, CDR2 FQNEAQ (reference sequence). CDR3: CASSPTGTEAFF. Written as DNA, the CDR3 is TGTGCCAGCAGCCCGACAGGGACTGAAGCTTTCTTT.

The V and J genes are TRBV28 and TRBJ2-2; D is perhaps TRBD1 (5 bases). The CDR3 is 15 residues long. Trimming stripped 5 bases from V and 7 bases from J, with 17 bases between. Germline CDR1 and CDR2: MDHEN and SYDVKM. Written as DNA, the CDR3 is TGTGCCAGCAGTAGCAGGGTGTTTAAGGGCGGGGAGCTGTTTTTT. Protein product: CASSSRVFKGGELFF.

This chain's CDR3 is CASSFGTGGFEQYF. The CDR3 coding sequence is TGTGCCAGCAGTTTCGGGACAGGGGGCTTCGAGCAGTACTTC. V usage is TRBV6-6 and J usage is TRBJ2-7; 12 nucleotides agree with TRBD1. The germline gives CDR1 MNHNY, CDR2 SVGAGI (reference sequence). This CDR3 contains 14 residues. V gave up 4 bases and J gave up 6 bases; unmatched junction bases: 4.

This clonotype occurred once. The rearrangement links TRBV25-1 to TRBJ1-5, with TRBD1 matching 10 bases. CDR3 length: 16 residues. CDR1 MGHDK and CDR2 SYGVNS come from the germline V gene. Trimming took 4 bases from V and 5 from J; bases not matched to a gene: 8. Here the CDR3 DNA reads TGTGCCAGCAGTGCCTCCACGACAGGGGGCCATCAGCCCCAGCATTTT. Its translation: CASSASTTGGHQPQHF.

This clonotype was recorded at least ten times. The chain has TRBV11-2 and TRBJ2-7; D gene unclear. Deletions cut 4 bases from V and 1 base from J, with 2 bases between. The CDR3 sequence is 11 residues long. Germline loops: CDR1 SGHAT, CDR2 FQNNGV. The CDR3 bases are TGTGCCAGCAGCTGGTCCTACGAGCAGTACTTC. Translated: CASSWSYEQYF.

This clonotype was counted between two and nine times. The chain joins TRBV6-1 to TRBJ1-5, with 7 bases matching TRBD1. The germline V gene encodes CDR1 MNHNS and CDR2 SASEGT. The J segment lost 7 bases and the V segment lost 9 bases, leaving 12 bases of the junction unmatched. CDR3 length equals 14 residues. CDR3 bases: TGTGCCAGTGATGCAGGGGGGTGGGTGCAGCCCCAGCATTTT. Its translation is CASDAGGWVQPQHF.

This clonotype turned up a few times. CDR3: CASRPHEGRRNTEAFF. CDR3 in DNA: TGTGCCAGCAGACCCCATGAGGGAAGAAGGAACACTGAAGCTTTCTTT. The chain is built from TRBV6-5 and TRBJ1-1; D not resolved. Germline V gene sequence: CDR1 MNHEY, CDR2 SVGAGI. This CDR3 spans 16 amino acids. V lost 6 bases and J 1 base, leaving 18 bases between the germline ends.

This chain uses TRBV6-2 or TRBV6-3 with TRBJ1-2; D gene unclear. Germline V CDR1 and CDR2: MNHEY, SVGEGT. The CDR3 totals 10 residues. Trimming removed 6 bases from V and 13 bases from J, with 12 bases in between. CDR3 bases: TGTGCCAGCAGGAGGACGTGGGTCACCTTC. Its protein product is CASRRTWVTF.